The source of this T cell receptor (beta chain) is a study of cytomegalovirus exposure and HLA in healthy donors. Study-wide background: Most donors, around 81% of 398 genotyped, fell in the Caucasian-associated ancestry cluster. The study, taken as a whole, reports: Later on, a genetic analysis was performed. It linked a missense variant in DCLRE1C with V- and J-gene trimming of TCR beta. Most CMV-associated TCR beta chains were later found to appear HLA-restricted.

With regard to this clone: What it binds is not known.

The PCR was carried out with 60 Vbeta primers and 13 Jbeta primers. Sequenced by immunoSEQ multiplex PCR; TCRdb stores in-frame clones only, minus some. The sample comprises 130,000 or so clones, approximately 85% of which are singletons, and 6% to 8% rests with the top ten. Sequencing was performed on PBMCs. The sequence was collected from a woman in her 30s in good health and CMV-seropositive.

The CDR3 sequence is CASSSPGQGYGYTF. CDR3 in DNA: TGTGCCAGCTCGTCACCGGGACAGGGGTATGGCTACACCTTC. The chain carries TRBV18 and TRBJ1-2, with TRBD1 matching over 10 bases. Looked up from germline, CDR1 is KGHSH and CDR2 is LQKENI. The CDR3 sequence is 14 residues long. The junction had 6 bases not matched to a gene; V was cut back by 6 bases and J by 5 bases.